This entry lists 15 T cell receptor beta chains sequenced from one sample in a study of OX40 agonist ivuxolimab in advanced cancers. Generated by immunoSEQ multiplex PCR, the TCRdb table keeps only in-frame clones and is missing some. Seen here are more than 40,000 clones, 88% observed once, and the top ten hold around 58%. Here the sequenced sample was CD4+ or CD8+ T cells sorted from blood, taken in a trial of the OX40 agonist ivuxolimab. The receptor source for this set is an adult with an advanced solid tumor such as melanoma, head and neck, liver or kidney cancer.

The chain combines TRBV11-1 with TRBJ1-4; D uncertain. From germline, CDR1 is SGHAT and CDR2 FQDESV (reference sequence). V was cut by 1 base and J by 3 bases, with 9 bases left in between. There are 15 residues in the CDR3. As DNA, the CDR3 is TGTGCCAGCAGCTTAGGGTTTTCTCCTAATGAAAAACTGTTTTTT. Protein sequence: CASSLGFSPNEKLFF.

The rearrangement links TRBV11-2 to TRBJ2-7; D is ambiguous. The CDR3 runs to 11 residues. The germline CDR1 and CDR2 sequences are SGHAT and FQNNGV. V was cut by 5 bases and J by 5 bases, with 7 bases left in between. The CDR3 DNA reads TGTGCCAGCAGCCTAGGGAACGAGCAGTACTTC. It encodes CASSLGNEQYF.

The chain recombines TRBV19 with TRBJ1-5; TRBD1 matches 7 bases. This CDR3 comprises 15 residues. V shed 5 bases and J 8 bases; nucleotides not matched to a gene: 12. Germline values: CDR1 LNHDA, CDR2 SQIVND (reference sequence). The DNA of the CDR3 is TGTGCCAGTAGTGTTCAGACAGGGCGCGGGGAGCCCCAGCATTTT. The encoded protein is CASSVQTGRGEPQHF.

The V gene is TRBV28, the J gene TRBJ1-3; D may be TRBD1 (5 bases). Trimming removed 8 bases at V and 4 bases at J, with 15 bases between. CDR3 length equals 14 residues. Germline values: CDR1 MDHEN, CDR2 SYDVKM. CDR3 sequence reads: CASWDRRGGNTIYF. The CDR3, as DNA: TGTGCCAGCTGGGACCGCCGAGGAGGAAACACCATATATTTT.

This clone came up once. The chain carries TRBV5-6 and TRBJ2-5, with D possibly TRBD1 on 5 matching bases. In germline, CDR1 is SGHDT, CDR2 YYEEEE. Trimming pared 1 base from V and 5 bases from J, leaving 12 bases between. CDR3 length: 14 residues. CDR3 sequence reads: CASSLPSRGETQYF. For the CDR3, the DNA is TGTGCCAGCAGCTTGCCTAGTAGGGGTGAGACCCAGTACTTC.

V gene TRBV5-1 combines with J gene TRBJ2-7, with D perhaps assigned TRBD1 or TRBD2 (5 bases each). This CDR3 contains 14 residues. V was cut by 0 bases and J by 2 bases, with 9 bases left in between. CDR1 SGHRS and CDR2 YFSETQ come from the germline V gene. CDR3 sequence: CASSLEQGAYEQYF. In DNA, the CDR3 is TGCGCCAGCAGCTTGGAGCAGGGAGCCTACGAGCAGTACTTC.

The J gene is TRBJ2-5, the V gene TRBV5-6, with D uncertain. V gave up 5 bases and J gave up 4 bases, with 12 bases separating them. The CDR3 totals 13 residues. Germline CDR1 SGHDT, CDR2 YYEEEE. The CDR3 DNA reads TGTGCCAGCAGTCCGAGACTGGGAGAGACCCAGTACTTC. The encoded protein is CASSPRLGETQYF.

The V and J genes are TRBV11-2 and TRBJ2-2; D remains ambiguous. The CDR3 spans 13 residues. Germline V lookup: CDR1 SGHAT, CDR2 FQNNGV. V was shortened by 0 bases and J by 8 bases, with 7 bases between the two germline ends. CDR3 in amino acids: CASSLDRAGELFF. The DNA for the CDR3 is TGTGCCAGCAGCTTAGATCGGGCTGGGGAGCTGTTTTTT.

The gene calls are TRBV6-1 and TRBJ2-3; a possible D gene is TRBD1 (6 bases). The CDR3 runs to 16 residues. Germline V CDR1 and CDR2: MNHNS, SASEGT. Trimming took 3 bases from V and 2 from J, leaving 15 bases between them. This CDR3 is CASSDRQARDTDTQYF. DNA of the CDR3: TGTGCCAGCAGTGATAGACAGGCTAGAGACACAGATACGCAGTATTTT.

V usage is TRBV5-4 and J usage is TRBJ2-5; 10 nucleotides align to TRBD2. The end of the DNA aligns better with TRBJ2-7, so the J call may be wrong. CDR1 is SGHNT and CDR2 is YYREEE in the germline V gene (reference sequence). This CDR3 region has 15 residues. The CDR3 protein is CASSLVLAGDYEQYF. CDR3 DNA sequence: TGTGCCAGCAGCTTGGTTCTAGCGGGAGACTACGAGCAGTACTTC.

The CDR3 spells CASSLEAGHTYEQYF. The CDR3 DNA reads TGCGCCAGCAGCTTGGAGGCGGGACACACCTACGAGCAGTACTTC. This chain connects TRBV5-1 to TRBJ2-7, with D perhaps given as TRBD1 or TRBD2 (6 bases each). This CDR3 spans 15 amino acids. Germline lookup yields CDR1 SGHRS and CDR2 YFSETQ. Deletions cut 0 bases from V and 2 bases from J, with 12 bases between. Drawing the rest from reference TRBV5-1 and TRBJ2-7, the complete variable domain is KAGVTQTPRYLIKTRGQQVTLSCSPISGHRSVSWYQQTPGQGLQFLFEYFSETQRNKGNFPGRFSGRQFSNSRSEMNVSTLELGDSALYLCASSLEAGHTYEQYFGPGTRLTVT.

This chain joins TRBV6-6 and TRBJ2-7; 7 bases are a match to TRBD1. The CDR3 is 15 amino acids. Trimming cost V 7 bases and J 5 bases; bases outside gene matches: 14. CDR1 MNHNY and CDR2 SVGAGI come from the germline V gene (reference sequence). CDR3 in DNA: TGTGCCAGCATAAACCGACAGGGTAGACGGGACGAGCAGTACTTC. Its translation is CASINRQGRRDEQYF.

This chain connects TRBV30 to TRBJ2-7; perhaps TRBD2 as D (5 bases). Trimming pared 2 bases from V and 7 bases from J, leaving 15 bases between. This CDR3 region has 13 residues. Germline V CDR1 and CDR2: GTSNPN, SVGIG (reference sequence). In DNA, the CDR3 is TGTGCCTGGAGTCCGGGGTCGCCGGGGGAGCAGTACTTC. Protein product: CAWSPGSPGEQYF.

V gene TRBV27 combines with J gene TRBJ2-1; D may be TRBD2 (6 bases). V gave up 0 bases and J gave up 4 bases, with 16 bases separating them. Per the germline V gene, CDR1 is MNHEY and CDR2 is SMNVEV (reference sequence). This CDR3 is 17 amino acids long. The CDR3 DNA reads TGTGCCAGCAGTTTATCCCCTAACTGGGACTCATACAATGAGCAGTTCTTC. Amino acid sequence: CASSLSPNWDSYNEQFF.

The chain recombines TRBV27 with TRBJ2-5; TRBD2 matches 13 bases. V was clipped by 6 bases and J by 6 bases; unmatched bases: 7. The CDR3 has 15 amino acids. The germline V gene has CDR1 MNHEY and CDR2 SMNVEV (reference sequence). CDR3 sequence (DNA): TGTGCCAGCAGCCCACTAGCGGGGGGGCGGCAGACCCAGTACTTC. Its translation: CASSPLAGGRQTQYF.